The present entry profiles one T cell receptor (beta chain) with its context. There is no known antigen for this receptor. Base quality data are lacking; no much larger clone is found one base away. Library preparation employed the immunoSEQ multiplex PCR assay. A mixture of 60 forward primers for TCR Vbeta segments and 13 reverse primers for TCR Jbeta segments was used in the multiplex PCR. The CDR3 region of rearranged TCR beta genes was amplified from genomic DNA with a multiplex PCR assay. Amplified TCR beta libraries were sequenced as 87-base-pair reads on the Illumina HiSeq System. The original pipeline was this. In a later analysis, tens of millions of unique TCR beta chains were counted across the roughly 670 repertoires, and roughly 9.9 million of these chains were shared by at least two donors. To remove PCR and sequencing errors, raw reads were error-corrected and collapsed into unique sequences using a nearest-neighbor algorithm that merged closely related sequences. CDR3 sequences were aligned to IMGT reference sequences to assign V, D and J gene segments. For a sequence to be retained, a match of at least six nucleotides was required to both a V gene segment and a J gene segment. Rearrangements were called productive when the CDR3 lacked stop codons and stayed in frame with V and J; all others were non-productive. CDR3 was defined according to IMGT convention as the region running from the second conserved V-encoded cysteine to the conserved J-encoded phenylalanine. The earlier analysis of 450 to 750 of the donors excluded any sequence lacking an unambiguous match to a single V gene segment. In an earlier analysis of more than 500 of the donors, a V segment was called functional when productive rearrangements were above 56.7%, and segregating when the standard deviation between donors exceeded 5%. A statistical classification framework was developed to diagnose cytomegalovirus status using the catalog of TCR beta chain sequences. A later analysis assigned V and J genes by comparing TCR nucleotide sequences with IMGT/GENE-DB human TR gene sequences. A later analysis assigned CDR3 sequences and most-parsimonious VDJ recombination scenarios with the TCRdist pipeline. In a later analysis, each TCR beta chain was defined by its CDR3 amino acid sequence together with its V-gene family, and reads without a unique V-gene family were excluded. As a way to deal with suspected cross-contamination and a sequencing artifact, a later analysis dropped over 550 nucleotide sequences that were highly shared and had low generation probability. For each public chain, a later analysis derived a clonal expansion index from normalized ranks of inferred template counts within each repertoire. Generation probabilities in a later analysis came from a VDJ recombination model fitted to out-of-frame rearrangements, and those results were checked against IGoR. Hypergeometric tests were used in a later analysis to score TCR-TCR, TCR-HLA and TCR-CMV co-occurrence, with a repertoire-size bias correction applied to the TCR pairs. To estimate false discovery rates, a later analysis permuted the HLA or CMV assignments 20 times. A later analysis grouped co-occurring TCRs with DBSCAN, adding TCRdist sequence similarity when clustering within HLA-allele-positive subsets. For co-occurrence clustering, repertoires with fewer than 30,000 or more than 120,000 public chains were excluded, along with four to six repertoires with anomalous nucleotide sharing. TCRdb re-hosts the immuneACCESS table, in-frame sequences only. Its copies lack some clones; in the studies checked, an unresolved V gene accounts for under half of them, and the cause for the rest is not known. Clonal size and the V and J genes are those of that table, whereas D and trimming came from the DNA. This sample gives 150,000 or so clones in total; around 82% of them show up just once. Around 5.2% of the sample comes from the top ten.

The sample comes from a study of cytomegalovirus exposure and HLA in healthy donors (dated by TCRdb to the late 2010s). Background on the whole study: In an earlier analysis of 587 of the donors, around 290 Gb of sequence data and some 120 million unique TCR beta sequences from 150 million to 200 million T cells were reported. Approximately 300 gigabases of sequencing data and approximately 80 million unique TCR sequences were included in an early release covering under 650 HLA-typed donors. Of the roughly 400 genotyped donors, 81% fell in the genetic ancestry cluster associated with self-reported Caucasian donors. The study was designed to test whether signatures of past pathogen exposure could be identified by cataloging public T cell receptors. Using immunosequencing, the study profiled T cell repertoires from 500 to 800 subjects and related those repertoires to cytomegalovirus serostatus. Besides the first cohort of 500 to 700 subjects, a separate validation cohort made up of 120 or so different subjects was used. High-throughput TCR immunosequencing, statistical association of individual TCRs with disease status, and machine learning were combined to predict cytomegalovirus infection status. A later analysis re-analyzed previously published TCR beta repertoires from 666 donors and added high-resolution HLA genotyping to study TCR occurrence patterns. In the later analysis, no new phenotypic data were used to find candidate immune exposures; instead, reliance was placed on TCR beta sequences and their occurrence across donors. An earlier analysis of 587 of the donors used high-throughput TCR beta sequencing to judge whether each TCR beta V gene segment behaved as functional or pseudogenic. Alongside the repertoire data, information on donor age, sex, ethnicity and CMV serostatus was compiled. A later genetic analysis used genome-wide SNP genotypes for about three fifths of the 666 donors, treating that subset as a discovery cohort. Every discovery cohort repertoire had been produced on one sequencing platform. Class I and class II HLA loci were covered by the typing at four-digit resolution. The number of donors typed differed by locus, with roughly 629-640 for A, B, C, DRB1 and DQB1, over 500 for DQA1, 606 for DPA1, and around 460 for DPB1. Five DR-DQ haplotypes were treated as single units for association and clustering because of strong linkage in the cohort. Among about 410 genotyped donors of the cohort, an average of roughly 230,000 unique TCR beta nucleotide sequences was sequenced per donor, of which roughly 17% were non-productive. Summary of the overall study and its limitations: In a later analysis, around 15,000 TCR beta sequences were associated with specific HLA alleles at a false discovery rate of 0.05. The 87-base-pair reads could not distinguish some IMGT-functional V segments, including TRBV6-2 and TRBV6-3, so those segments were excluded. Compared with the approximately 720-donor mean, donors in an Asian-associated ancestry cluster had fewer N-insertions in productive TCRs, according to a later genetic analysis. A cluster of highly shared sequence variants was judged likely to be a technical artifact of the sequencing pipeline. The study listed 150 to 200 TCR beta chains as associated with cytomegalovirus. In this cohort, only TCR beta chains were sequenced, and detectable features were limited by the absence of alpha or paired-chain data. Because counts were too low, roughly 16 rarely observed V segments, including chromosome 9 orphons, were left out of the earlier analysis of 587 of the donors. In a later analysis, TCR association rates were found to vary across HLA loci, with the most associated TCRs seen for DRB1 alleles and the fewest for HLA-C alleles. Linkage disequilibrium might explain the correlated functional status among segregating V segments, but an unknown experimental factor could not be ruled out. An association between a missense DCLRE1C variant and V-gene and J-gene trimming of TCR beta chains was found in a later genetic analysis and replicated in an independent cohort. A further reported finding was that TCR beta sequences accurately predicted the HLA-A and HLA-B alleles for most subjects in the first cohort. A later analysis found that most CMV-associated TCR beta chains appeared HLA-restricted, with HLA associations seemingly driven largely by CMV exposure. Most TCR sequences were seen in very few donors, while some public TCRs were found in many individuals. In both the original and validation cohorts, the classifier was reported to diagnose cytomegalovirus status with high specificity and sensitivity. HLA typing was unavailable for some donors at each locus, so association tests used only the typed subset. Immune exposure information for the cohort was limited to CMV serostatus. In a later analysis, HLA-associated TCR beta chains were found to be more clonally expanded and to have lower generation probabilities than equally common non-associated chains. Several of the top co-occurrence clusters appeared to be linked to parvovirus B19, influenza, CMV and Epstein-Barr virus, according to a later analysis. According to the authors, the approach could potentially be generalized to other disease states and immunological phenotypes. An earlier analysis of 450 to 750 of the donors showed that most TCR beta V segments appeared in productive rearrangements either about 87% or about 30% of the time, which broadly matched IMGT annotations. Assigning TCR associations to individual alleles was difficult when HLA alleles, especially DR and DQ, strongly co-occurred. Roughly uniform sequencing depth across donors was assumed in presence/absence analyses, although this assumption may not hold. In vitro tests confirmed that a few of the cytomegalovirus-associated TCR beta chains recognize cytomegalovirus antigens.

V is trimmed back by 0 bases and J by 12 bases, and the junction contains 9 bases that no gene match accounts for. Counted from cysteine to phenylalanine, this CDR3 has 16 amino acids. Of the read, only the CDR3 DNA is kept; its 48 bases are in frame from base 1. Sequences WSHSY (CDR1) and SAAADI (CDR2) are obtained from the germline V gene. The cohort consisted of approximately 670 healthy bone marrow donors. At the time of sampling, every cohort member was nominally healthy, though immune exposures that went unrecorded were likely present. The donor was CMV seropositive and was included in the group of some 290 seropositive cohort members. A peripheral blood sample was provided by each donor, and peripheral blood mononuclear cells were used for TCR beta sequencing. Genomic DNA was extracted from the blood cell samples with the Qiagen DNeasy Blood Extraction Kit.

Recombination connected TRBV10-2 to TRBJ2-1; TRBD2 lines up with 12 middle nucleotides. Sequencing was done on a sample of PBMCs. The receptor comes from a woman between 40 and 55 years old in good health and CMV-seropositive. In nucleotide form, the sequence is TGCGCCAGCAGTGAGTCACGACTAGCGGGAGTGGTTGGGCAGTTCTTC. It codes for CASSESRLAGVVGQFF.